These 21 T cell receptor beta chains came from one sample sequenced in a study of cytomegalovirus exposure and HLA in healthy donors. The repertoire was sequenced with immunoSEQ multiplex PCR; TCRdb's copy has only in-frame clones and lacks some. Seen here are some 160,000 clones, 85% to 90% observed once, and the top ten hold under 3%. Input material: PBMCs. The receptors stem from a man between 18 and 35 years old in good health and CMV-seronegative.

V is TRBV6-5 and J is TRBJ1-1; D is unclear. Germline CDR1 and CDR2: MNHEY and SVGAGI. This CDR3 is built from 13 residues. Trimming left V 4 bases short and J 1 base short, with 7 bases between. CDR3 in DNA: TGTGCCAGCAGTTCCCGTCGGAACACTGAAGCTTTCTTT. Translated, it gives CASSSRRNTEAFF.

This sequence joins TRBV7-6 and TRBJ2-7, with D maybe TRBD2 (6 bases). The CDR3 has 16 amino acids. V lost 2 bases to trimming and J lost 0 bases, with 14 bases between them. CDR1 is SGHVS and CDR2 is FNYEAQ in the germline V gene. The DNA of the CDR3 is TGTGCCAGCAGCTTATCGCCGGGAGCGGACTCCTACGAGCAGTACTTC. It specifies CASSLSPGADSYEQYF.

The genes are TRBV21-1 and TRBJ1-1. TRBV21-1 is a listed pseudogene. The CDR3 length is 14 residues. The CDR3 DNA follows: TGTGCCAGCAGCAAAGCCCTTCTAAACACTGAAGCTTTCTTT. Its protein is CASSKALLNTEAFF.

The chain recombines TRBV27 with TRBJ2-3; 13 nucleotides agree with TRBD2. CDR3 length equals 17 residues. Trimming removed 7 bases from V and 5 bases from J; junction bases left unmatched: 12. Germline CDR1 reads MNHEY; CDR2 reads SMNVEV (reference sequence). CDR3 sequence (DNA): TGTGCCAGCACCCGCCGAACTAGCGGGAGGGCCTTAGATACGCAGTATTTT. Protein sequence: CASTRRTSGRALDTQYF.

The CDR3 DNA follows: TGTGCCAGCAGTGCCAGGGGGCGGGACATTCAGTACTTC. Residues: CASSARGRDIQYF. This chain uses TRBV25-1 with TRBJ2-4; 8 nucleotides align to TRBD1. The CDR3 sequence is 13 residues long. The junction had 4 bases not matched to a gene; V was cut back by 4 bases and J by 8 bases. In germline, CDR1 is MGHDK, CDR2 SYGVNS.

In its sample, this clone was seen once. The chain joins TRBV4-2 to TRBJ1-4; D is unresolved. Trimming removed 4 bases from V and 8 bases from J, with 14 bases in between. The CDR3 is 14 amino acids. Germline V CDR1 and CDR2: LGHNA, YNFKEQ. CDR3 loop: CASSPKDGEEKLFF. The CDR3 DNA sequence: TGTGCCAGCAGCCCTAAGGACGGGGAGGAAAAACTGTTTTTT.

This chain connects TRBV10-3 to TRBJ2-5, with 9 bases that match TRBD2. The germline V gene has CDR1 ENHRY and CDR2 SYGVKD. J gave up 8 bases and V 0 bases, and 10 bases lay outside the gene matches. The CDR3 runs 16 residues. The CDR3 region has the DNA TGTGCCATCAGTGAGTCGAGTGGCGGGGGGGCAGATACCCAGTACTTC. Encoded protein: CAISESSGGGADTQYF.

The chain is built from TRBV29-1 and TRBJ2-5, with 7 bases aligning to TRBD1. J was trimmed by 3 bases and V by 3 bases; bases with no gene match: 7. The length of the CDR3 is 14 residues. Germline CDR1 and CDR2: SQVTM and ANQGSEA. For the CDR3, the DNA is TGCAGCGTTGATCGCCTCGGGACAGAAGAGACCCAGTACTTC. The encoded protein is CSVDRLGTEETQYF.

J is TRBJ2-1 and V is TRBV11-2, with TRBD1 identical over 10 bases. V lost 1 base and J lost 0; bases outside the gene matches: 6. The CDR3 is 18 residues long. From germline, CDR1 is SGHAT and CDR2 FQNNGV. CDR3 amino acids: CASSLGGQGHRSYNEQFF. The CDR3 DNA follows: TGTGCCAGCAGCTTAGGGGGACAGGGGCACCGCTCCTACAATGAGCAGTTCTTC.

The table lists this clone with many counts. J is TRBJ2-1 and V is TRBV6-5; D is unclear. The germline V gene encodes CDR1 MNHEY and CDR2 SVGAGI. The CDR3 loop spans 11 amino acids. Between the trimmed V and J ends, which lost 4 bases and 6 bases, there was a span of 4 bases. The chain's CDR3 is CASSFSNEQFF. The DNA of the CDR3 is TGTGCCAGCAGTTTCAGCAATGAGCAGTTCTTC.

The V gene is TRBV11-2, the J gene TRBJ1-4, with 7 bases fitting TRBD1. Germline V gene sequence: CDR1 SGHAT, CDR2 FQNNGV. The CDR3 totals 15 residues. The V segment lost 5 bases and the J segment 5 bases; nucleotides outside the gene matches: 8. The CDR3 loop reads CASSPQGTLNEKLFF. In DNA, the CDR3 is TGTGCCAGCAGCCCACAGGGGACATTGAATGAAAAACTGTTTTTT.

This clone was counted once. V gene TRBV7-2 combines with J gene TRBJ1-6; D is ambiguous. From germline, CDR1 is SGHTA and CDR2 FQGNSA. This CDR3 is built from 12 residues. Trimming removed 5 bases from V and 8 bases from J, with 7 bases in between. The CDR3 region has the DNA TGTGCCAGCAGCCCGACTGATTCACCCCTCCACTTT. Its protein product is CASSPTDSPLHF.

The V call is TRBV7-9, the J call TRBJ1-2, with 7 bases fitting TRBD1. Germline CDR1 reads SEHNR; CDR2 reads FQNEAQ (reference sequence). The CDR3 length is 13 residues. Trimming took 4 bases from V and 3 from J; bases not matched to a gene: 2. The DNA for the CDR3 is TGTGCCAGCAGCTGGGACAGCTACTATGGCTACACCTTC. The encoded protein is CASSWDSYYGYTF.

The V and J genes are TRBV29-1 and TRBJ1-2, with D hard to call. Germline CDR1 is SQVTM and CDR2 is ANQGSEA. Trimming shortened V by 0 bases and J by 5 bases, and 7 bases separated the two germline ends. The CDR3 is made up of 12 amino acids. CDR3 DNA: TGCAGCGTTGAAGACACACCTTATGGCTACACCTTC. Protein sequence: CSVEDTPYGYTF.

This chain links TRBV4-3 with TRBJ2-7, with no clear D. Between the trimmed V and J ends, which lost 1 base and 1 base, there was a span of 5 bases. CDR1 and CDR2 from the germline V gene are LGHNA and YSLEER. This CDR3 has 13 amino acids. The CDR3 reads CASSQAISYEQYF. The DNA for the CDR3 is TGCGCCAGCAGCCAAGCCATTTCCTACGAGCAGTACTTC.

The rearrangement joins TRBV28 to TRBJ1-2; D may be TRBD1 (5 bases). Trimming removed 4 bases from V and 4 bases from J, with 10 bases in between. The CDR3 sequence is 13 residues long. CDR1 and CDR2 from the germline V gene are MDHEN and SYDVKM. CDR3 nucleotide sequence: TGTGCCAGCAGTTGGGGCGGGGGCTATGGCTACACCTTC. Protein sequence: CASSWGGGYGYTF.

The V gene is TRBV28, the J gene TRBJ1-2; 8 bases align to TRBD1. The V gene's germline CDR1 is MDHEN and CDR2 SYDVKM. V lost 1 base, J lost 4 bases, and 2 bases stayed unmatched. The CDR3 runs 14 residues. Here the CDR3 reads CASSLLGTGYGYTF. The CDR3 DNA is TGTGCCAGCAGTTTATTAGGGACAGGCTATGGCTACACCTTC.

The chain has TRBV6-5 and TRBJ1-5; D is perhaps TRBD1 (6 bases). This CDR3 is 15 amino acids long. V lost 4 bases and J lost 1, with 11 bases in between. Germline CDR1 and CDR2: MNHEY and SVGAGI. CDR3 in amino acids: CASSWAGESNQPQHF. CDR3 nucleotide sequence: TGTGCCAGCAGTTGGGCAGGGGAGAGCAATCAGCCCCAGCATTTT.

The rearrangement joins TRBV5-6 to TRBJ1-2; D perhaps matches TRBD1 (5 bases). Germline CDR1 SGHDT, CDR2 YYEEEE. V lost 4 bases, J lost 4 bases, and 11 bases lay in between. The CDR3 consists of 13 residues. The CDR3 DNA follows: TGTGCCAGCAGCCTCCGACAGTTCTATGGCTACACCTTC. Encoded protein: CASSLRQFYGYTF. Drawing the rest from reference TRBV5-6 and TRBJ1-2, the complete variable domain is DAGVTQSPTHLIKTRGQQVTLRCSPKSGHDTVSWYQQALGQGPQFIFQYYEEEERQRGNFPDRFSGHQFPNYSSELNVNALLLGDSALYLCASSLRQFYGYTFGSGTRLTVV.

In DNA, the CDR3 is TGCAGCGCGGTCGTCGGGAATGGGCTAGCAACAGATACGCAGTATTTT. This encodes CSAVVGNGLATDTQYF. The rearrangement joins TRBV29-1 to TRBJ2-3; D may be TRBD2 (5 bases). V was trimmed by 7 bases and J by 3 bases, leaving 23 bases between them. The V gene's germline CDR1 is SQVTM and CDR2 ANQGSEA. This CDR3 has 16 amino acids.

The genes are TRBV19 and TRBJ1-1; D not resolved. Germline V gives CDR1 LNHDA, CDR2 SQIVND (reference sequence). The V end lost 2 bases, the J end lost 3 bases, and 7 bases lay between the germline ends. The CDR3 totals 13 residues. CDR3 sequence: CASSISLYTEAFF. The CDR3 nucleotides read TGTGCCAGTAGTATATCCCTATACACTGAAGCTTTCTTT.